Detailed here is one T cell receptor beta chain. Its antigen is currently unknown. This entry belongs to a study of siplizumab effects on memory and regulatory T cells. The assay covered 95,000 to 100,000 TCR templates per sample. Sequenced by immunoSEQ multiplex PCR; TCRdb stores in-frame clones only, minus some. The data show 92,000 or so clones, 80% to 90% seen once. Study results and caveats: Versus approximately 29% in controls, the mappable alloreactive CD4+ clones averaged around 68% Treg-derived with siplizumab. Neither a naive nor a memory phenotype was assignable to roughly 80-95% of proliferating CD4+ or CD8+ clones.

Germline CDR1 is GTSNPN and CDR2 is SVGIG (reference sequence). The V gene end was trimmed by 3 bases and the J gene end by 9 bases; junction bases not matched to a gene: 4. The CDR3 is 14 residues long. The source material was CD4+ T cells sorted from blood. This chain joins TRBV30 and TRBJ1-6, with 11 nucleotides matching TRBD1. This TCR was sampled from a human donor in good health. The CDR3 loop reads CAWSLGQGGSPLHF. CDR3 nucleotide sequence: TGTGCCTGGAGCCTGGGACAGGGGGGTTCACCCCTCCACTTT.